A selection of T cell receptor beta chains follows, all from one sample in a study of blood T cell repertoires in COVID-19. Produced via immunoSEQ multiplex PCR; TCRdb's table is partial and in-frame only. The sample holds around 300,000 clones; almost 85% are singletons and the top ten take 7.2%. The sequencing sample was made of peripheral blood. All receptors derive from a human donor in a cohort sampled during active COVID-19. Each CDR3 is given with its conserved first and last residue. Each record gives: J gene, V gene, D gene, clone size, CDR3 protein, CDR3 DNA. The D gene is left open where the match is weak. Only part of the rows carry a size: once, few, many, or a class if the clone is expanded.

J: TRBJ2-7
V: TRBV15
D: TRBD2
size: once
CDR3: CATSIRTGGVEQYF
DNA: TGTGCCACCAGCATCCGCACGGGAGGGGTCGAGCAGTACTTC

J: TRBJ1-4
V: TRBV9
D: NA
size: NA
CDR3: CASSVEGVANEKLFF
DNA: TGTGCCAGCAGCGTAGAGGGGGTGGCTAATGAAAAACTGTTTTTT

J: TRBJ2-7
V: TRBV14
D: TRBD1
size: NA
CDR3: CASSQLTGTGVYEQYF
DNA: TGTGCCAGCAGCCAGCTGACCGGGACAGGGGTCTACGAGCAGTACTTC

J: TRBJ1-1
V: TRBV10-3
D: NA
size: NA
CDR3: CAISEQQVLGTEAFF
DNA: TGTGCCATCAGTGAGCAACAGGTACTGGGGACTGAAGCTTTCTTT

J: TRBJ1-1
V: TRBV28
D: NA
size: NA
CDR3: CASSYRVNTEAFF
DNA: TGTGCCAGCAGTTACAGGGTGAACACTGAAGCTTTCTTT

J: TRBJ2-3
V: TRBV6-5
D: TRBD1
size: NA
CDR3: CASARTGGPTDTQYF
DNA: TGTGCCAGCGCCCGGACAGGGGGCCCCACAGATACGCAGTATTTT

J: TRBJ1-1
V: TRBV5-1
D: TRBD1
size: NA
CDR3: CASSLMVQGAQNTEAFF
DNA: TGCGCCAGCAGCTTGATGGTCCAGGGGGCACAGAACACTGAAGCTTTCTTT

J: TRBJ1-3
V: TRBV10-3
D: NA
size: NA
CDR3: CAIRFSVNPPSSGNTIYF
DNA: TGTGCCATCAGATTCAGCGTAAACCCTCCTTCCTCTGGAAACACCATATATTTT

J: TRBJ1-2
V: TRBV14
D: NA
size: NA
CDR3: CASSQEPGGRYGYTF
DNA: TGTGCCAGCAGCCAAGAGCCGGGGGGACGCTATGGCTACACCTTC

J: TRBJ1-2
V: TRBV19
D: NA
size: NA
CDR3: CASSSATGRDYGYTF
DNA: TGTGCCAGTAGTTCCGCAACAGGGAGGGACTATGGCTACACCTTC

J: TRBJ1-1
V: TRBV2
D: NA
size: NA
CDR3: CASRPRTGVGTEAFF
DNA: TGTGCCAGCAGACCCCGGACGGGGGTGGGCACTGAAGCTTTCTTT

J: TRBJ1-2
V: TRBV6-5
D: NA
size: NA
CDR3: CASQDRPSYGYTF
DNA: TGTGCCAGCCAGGACAGACCTTCCTATGGCTACACCTTC

J: TRBJ2-1
V: TRBV6-6
D: TRBD1
size: few
CDR3: CASIPDGQGYNEQFF
DNA: TGTGCCAGCATCCCAGACGGACAGGGGTACAATGAGCAGTTCTTC

J: TRBJ2-2
V: TRBV5-1
D: TRBD2
size: NA
CDR3: CASSTDTSGGAGELFF
DNA: TGCGCCAGCAGCACGGACACTAGCGGGGGGGCCGGGGAGCTGTTTTTT

J: TRBJ2-7
V: TRBV7-9
D: NA
size: NA
CDR3: CASSSAGSGLGEQYF
DNA: TGTGCCAGCAGCTCGGCCGGGTCGGGGTTGGGAGAGCAGTACTTC

J: TRBJ2-7
V: TRBV7-9
D: TRBD2
size: NA
CDR3: CASSSQRTSGNYEQYF
DNA: TGTGCCAGCAGCTCGCAGCGGACTAGCGGGAACTACGAGCAGTACTTC

J: TRBJ1-1
V: TRBV12-3/TRBV12-4
D: NA
size: NA
CDR3: CASSLGGSTEAFF
DNA: TGTGCCAGCAGTTTAGGAGGGTCCACTGAAGCTTTCTTT

J: TRBJ1-6
V: TRBV30
D: NA
size: NA
CDR3: CAWSVGGTNSPLHF
DNA: TGTGCCTGGAGTGTCGGGGGGACTAATTCACCCCTCCACTTT

J: TRBJ1-1
V: TRBV18
D: NA
size: NA
CDR3: CASSRGGNTEAFF
DNA: TGTGCCAGCTCTCGGGGGGGGAACACTGAAGCTTTCTTT

J: TRBJ2-3
V: TRBV3-1/TRBV3-2
D: NA
size: NA
CDR3: CASTERVTDTQYF
DNA: TGTGCCAGCACGGAGCGGGTCACAGATACGCAGTATTTT

J: TRBJ2-1
V: TRBV7-3
D: TRBD1
size: NA
CDR3: CASSLIQGARYEQFF
DNA: TGTGCCAGCAGCTTAATACAGGGGGCGCGGTATGAGCAGTTCTTC

J: TRBJ2-7
V: TRBV11-2
D: TRBD1
size: NA
CDR3: CASRPGQGYEQYF
DNA: TGTGCCAGCAGGCCGGGACAGGGTTACGAGCAGTACTTC

J: TRBJ2-2
V: TRBV4-2
D: TRBD1
size: once
CDR3: CASSQPGQGTGELFF
DNA: TGTGCCAGCAGCCAACCGGGACAGGGGACCGGGGAGCTGTTTTTT

J: TRBJ1-1
V: TRBV20-1
D: NA
size: once
CDR3: CSASRQGIMNTEAFF
DNA: TGCAGTGCTAGTCGGCAGGGAATTATGAACACTGAAGCTTTCTTT

J: TRBJ2-2
V: TRBV5-4
D: TRBD2
size: NA
CDR3: CASSFLAGGPRPSNTGELFF
DNA: TGTGCCAGCAGCTTCCTAGCGGGGGGACCCCGCCCATCGAACACCGGGGAGCTGTTTTTT

J: TRBJ1-2
V: TRBV5-6
D: NA
size: NA
CDR3: CASSFSAGHYGYTF
DNA: TGTGCCAGCAGCTTCTCGGCGGGGCACTATGGCTACACCTTC

J: TRBJ1-6
V: TRBV11-1
D: NA
size: NA
CDR3: CASSFSGTENSPLHF
DNA: TGTGCCAGCAGCTTCTCCGGGACTGAGAATTCACCCCTCCACTTT

J: TRBJ2-2
V: TRBV6-5
D: TRBD1
size: many
CDR3: CASSARGPNTGELFF
DNA: TGTGCCAGCAGCGCCAGGGGGCCGAACACCGGGGAGCTGTTTTTT

J: TRBJ2-2
V: TRBV24-1
D: TRBD2
size: NA
CDR3: CATSLSTSGYTGELFF
DNA: TGTGCCACCAGCTTATCGACTAGCGGTTACACCGGGGAGCTGTTTTTT

J: TRBJ1-2
V: TRBV13
D: NA
size: NA
CDR3: CASSFHNRELRYGYTF
DNA: TGTGCCAGCAGCTTCCACAACAGAGAACTTAGGTATGGCTACACCTTC

J: TRBJ1-5
V: TRBV9
D: NA
size: NA
CDR3: CASSAGVGQPQHF
DNA: TGTGCCAGCAGCGCAGGGGTTGGTCAGCCCCAGCATTTT

J: TRBJ1-1
V: TRBV10-3
D: NA
size: NA
CDR3: CAITQSNRGTEAFF
DNA: TGTGCCATCACCCAGTCGAATCGAGGGACTGAAGCTTTCTTT

J: TRBJ2-1
V: TRBV19
D: NA
size: NA
CDR3: CASSIEPSSYNEQFF
DNA: TGTGCCAGTAGTATCGAGCCTTCCTCCTACAATGAGCAGTTCTTC

J: TRBJ2-7
V: TRBV7-8
D: TRBD1
size: NA
CDR3: CASSSRRQGSYHEQYF
DNA: TGTGCCAGCAGCTCACGAAGACAGGGTAGTTACCACGAGCAGTACTTC

J: TRBJ2-2
V: TRBV7-9
D: NA
size: NA
CDR3: CASSLGRGLSTGELFF
DNA: TGTGCCAGCAGCTTAGGAAGAGGGTTGTCCACCGGGGAGCTGTTTTTT

J: TRBJ2-6
V: TRBV15
D: NA
size: NA
CDR3: CATSRDLAAGANVLTF
DNA: TGTGCCACCAGCAGAGATCTGGCGGCTGGGGCCAACGTCCTGACTTTC

J: TRBJ1-5
V: TRBV5-8
D: TRBD1
size: NA
CDR3: CASGGDRGRFQPQHF
DNA: TGTGCCAGCGGGGGAGACAGGGGGCGTTTTCAGCCCCAGCATTTT

J: TRBJ2-3
V: TRBV7-2
D: NA
size: NA
CDR3: CASSLATAGRLLDTQYF
DNA: TGTGCCAGCAGCTTAGCGACGGCGGGGCGATTGTTGGATACGCAGTATTTT

J: TRBJ1-5
V: TRBV6-5
D: NA
size: NA
CDR3: CASSPIARNQPQHF
DNA: TGTGCCAGCAGCCCGATAGCGCGCAATCAGCCCCAGCATTTT

J: TRBJ2-6
V: TRBV19
D: NA
size: NA
CDR3: CASSSTGSGANVLTF
DNA: TGTGCCAGTAGTAGCACGGGCTCTGGGGCCAACGTCCTGACTTTC

J: TRBJ1-2
V: TRBV12-5
D: NA
size: NA
CDR3: CASGVASAGGFVYGYTF
DNA: TGTGCTAGTGGCGTGGCCTCCGCGGGGGGGTTCGTCTATGGCTACACCTTC

J: TRBJ2-3
V: TRBV19
D: TRBD2
size: NA
CDR3: CASSRLAGATPGDTQYF
DNA: TGTGCCAGTAGTAGACTAGCGGGGGCCACCCCCGGGGATACGCAGTATTTT

J: TRBJ1-2
V: TRBV6-1
D: NA
size: NA
CDR3: CASSEWGLPNYGYTF
DNA: TGTGCCAGCAGTGAATGGGGACTTCCTAACTATGGCTACACCTTC

J: TRBJ2-5
V: TRBV24-1
D: TRBD1
size: NA
CDR3: CATSDLGRGQQETQYF
DNA: TGTGCCACCAGTGATTTGGGCAGGGGGCAGCAAGAGACCCAGTACTTC

J: TRBJ2-3
V: TRBV9
D: NA
size: NA
CDR3: CASSVFSTDTQYF
DNA: TGTGCCAGCAGCGTCTTTAGCACAGATACGCAGTATTTT

J: TRBJ1-2
V: TRBV29-1
D: TRBD1
size: NA
CDR3: CSVDDRAYGYTF
DNA: TGCAGCGTTGACGACAGGGCCTATGGCTACACCTTC

J: TRBJ2-2
V: TRBV9
D: NA
size: once
CDR3: CASSVDGRGTGELFF
DNA: TGTGCCAGCAGCGTAGATGGCAGGGGCACCGGGGAGCTGTTTTTT

J: TRBJ1-1
V: TRBV3-1/TRBV3-2
D: NA
size: NA
CDR3: CASSQGKGAFF
DNA: TGTGCCAGCAGCCAAGGAAAGGGGGCTTTCTTT

J: TRBJ2-7
V: TRBV18
D: NA
size: NA
CDR3: CASSPTKSVPYEQYF
DNA: TGTGCCAGCTCACCTACAAAGTCCGTTCCCTACGAGCAGTACTTC

J: TRBJ2-3
V: TRBV30
D: TRBD2
size: NA
CDR3: CAWSQLAGGTDTQYF
DNA: TGTGCCTGGAGTCAACTAGCGGGGGGCACAGATACGCAGTATTTT

J: TRBJ1-4
V: TRBV11-2
D: NA
size: NA
CDR3: CASSFLGRTTNEKLFF
DNA: TGTGCCAGCAGCTTTTTGGGCCGAACAACTAATGAAAAACTGTTTTTT

J: TRBJ1-6
V: TRBV19
D: TRBD1
size: NA
CDR3: CASSMTRGMYNSPLHF
DNA: TGTGCCAGTAGTATGACCAGGGGGATGTATAATTCACCCCTCCACTTT

J: TRBJ1-1
V: TRBV27
D: NA
size: NA
CDR3: CASSLLGGMWAFF
DNA: TGTGCCAGCAGTTTATTGGGGGGGATGTGGGCTTTCTTT

J: TRBJ2-1
V: TRBV6-5
D: TRBD1
size: NA
CDR3: CASIQTGVHNEQFF
DNA: TGTGCCAGCATACAAACAGGGGTACACAATGAGCAGTTCTTC

J: TRBJ1-1
V: TRBV29-1
D: NA
size: NA
CDR3: CSVETTKTEAFF
DNA: TGCAGCGTTGAAACAACGAAGACTGAAGCTTTCTTT

J: TRBJ1-2
V: TRBV14
D: NA
size: few
CDR3: CASSQAGGGYTF
DNA: TGTGCCAGCAGCCAAGCGGGGGGTGGCTACACCTTC

J: TRBJ1-2
V: TRBV2
D: NA
size: NA
CDR3: CASSAGVYGYTF
DNA: TGTGCCAGCAGTGCAGGGGTCTATGGCTACACCTTC

J: TRBJ1-2
V: TRBV2
D: NA
size: NA
CDR3: CASKGGNNYGYTF
DNA: TGTGCCAGCAAGGGAGGAAATAACTATGGCTACACCTTC

J: TRBJ1-1
V: TRBV12-3/TRBV12-4
D: TRBD1
size: NA
CDR3: CASSYRDSEAFF
DNA: TGTGCCAGCAGCTACCGGGACAGTGAAGCTTTCTTT